This T cell receptor beta chain was observed in a study of cytomegalovirus exposure and HLA in healthy donors (dated by TCRdb to about 2017). About the study as a whole: According to an earlier analysis of a few hundred of the donors, 150 million to 200 million T cells yielded 90 million to 130 million unique TCR beta sequences and 276 Gb of sequence data. Of the 398 genotyped donors, less than 90% were placed in the genetic ancestry cluster associated with self-reported Caucasian donors. To study patterns of TCR occurrence, a later analysis re-analyzed previously published TCR beta repertoires from more than 550 donors and added high-resolution HLA genotyping. All discovery cohort repertoires had been generated on a single sequencing platform. In an earlier analysis of 587 of the donors, high-throughput TCR beta sequencing was used to judge whether each TCR beta V gene segment behaved as functional or pseudogenic. Across roughly 420 genotyped donors of the cohort, an average of about 240,000 unique TCR beta nucleotide sequences per donor were sequenced, and roughly 20% of those sequences were non-productive. Because of strong linkage in the cohort, four or five DR-DQ haplotypes were treated as single units for association and clustering. A later genetic analysis took genome-wide SNP genotypes for about three fifths of the roughly 700 donors and used that subset as a discovery cohort. Typing coverage differed by locus: A, B, C, DRB1 and DQB1 were typed in about 629-640 donors, DQA1 in roughly 510, DPA1 in nearly 610, and DPB1 in just under 490. The study was designed to test whether signatures of past pathogen exposure could be identified by cataloging public T cell receptors. HLA typing covered class I and class II loci at four-digit resolution. The study used immunosequencing to profile the T cell repertoires of 666 subjects and linked those repertoires to cytomegalovirus serostatus. Around 300 gigabases of sequencing data and approximately 85 million unique TCR sequences were included in an early release covering 550 to 800 HLA-typed donors. Donor age, sex, ethnicity and CMV serostatus were compiled alongside the repertoire data. The later analysis used no new phenotypic data to find candidate immune exposures, relying instead on TCR beta sequences and their occurrence across donors. High-throughput TCR immunosequencing, statistical association of individual TCRs with disease status, and machine learning were combined to predict cytomegalovirus infection status. Besides the first cohort of roughly 640 subjects, a separate validation cohort made up of 120 different subjects was used.

The library was produced with the immunoSEQ multiplex PCR assay. For the multiplex PCR, a mixture combining 60 forward primers for TCR Vbeta segments and 13 reverse primers for TCR Jbeta segments was used. The CDR3 region of rearranged TCR beta genes was amplified from genomic DNA with a multiplex PCR assay. The Illumina HiSeq System was used to sequence the amplified TCR beta libraries as 87-base-pair reads. The study's processing was this. A later analysis tallied 75 million to 85 million unique TCR beta chains across the 610 or so repertoires, and approximately 9.9 million of those chains were shared by two or more donors. A nearest-neighbor algorithm error-corrected the raw reads and collapsed the reads into unique sequences, merging closely related sequences to remove PCR and sequencing errors. To assign V, D and J gene segments, CDR3 sequences were aligned to IMGT reference sequences. For a sequence to be retained, at least a six-nucleotide match to both a V gene segment and a J gene segment was required. A rearrangement counted as productive if the CDR3 had no stop codons and remained in frame with V and J, and every other rearrangement counted as non-productive. Following IMGT convention, CDR3 was defined as the stretch from the second conserved V-encoded cysteine to the conserved J-encoded phenylalanine. In an earlier analysis of more than 550 of the donors, sequences lacking an unambiguous match to a single V gene segment were excluded. In an earlier analysis of several hundred of the donors, V segments were called functional above 56.7% productive rearrangements and were called segregating when the between-donor standard deviation exceeded 5%. A statistical classification framework was built to diagnose cytomegalovirus status from the catalog of TCR beta chain sequences. V and J gene assignment, in a later analysis, came from comparing TCR nucleotide sequences with IMGT/GENE-DB human TR gene sequences. A later analysis assigned CDR3 sequences and most-parsimonious VDJ recombination scenarios with the TCRdist pipeline. In a later analysis, each TCR beta chain was defined by its CDR3 amino acid sequence together with its V-gene family, and reads lacking a unique V-gene family were excluded. In a later analysis, nearly 600 highly shared, low-generation-probability nucleotide sequences were removed to address suspected cross-contamination and a sequencing artifact. A later analysis calculated a clonal expansion index for each public chain from normalized within-repertoire ranks of inferred template counts. Generation probabilities in a later analysis came from a VDJ recombination model fitted to out-of-frame rearrangements, and those results were checked against IGoR. A later analysis scored TCR-TCR, TCR-HLA and TCR-CMV co-occurrence with hypergeometric tests, applying a repertoire-size bias correction to TCR pairs. False discovery rates were estimated in a later analysis by permuting HLA or CMV assignments 20 times. In a later analysis, co-occurring TCRs were grouped with DBSCAN, and TCRdist sequence similarity was added when clustering was performed within HLA-allele-positive subsets. Repertoires with fewer than 30,000 or more than 120,000 public chains were left out of co-occurrence clustering, as were four to six repertoires with anomalous nucleotide sharing. TCRdb limited this immuneACCESS table to in-frame rearrangements with V and J called. A share of clones is missing; checked studies link under half to unresolved V genes, and the rest is unexplained. V, J and clone size reflect that table, while D and trimming were determined from the DNA. This sample has roughly 82,000 clones in its table, and roughly 72% of those were observed once. Of the sample, under 7.5% is held by the ten largest clones.

V is clipped by 3 bases and J by 4 bases, and the sequence between their germline boundaries is 3 bases long. Measured from the cysteine to the phenylalanine, the CDR3 is 11 residues long. Only the CDR3 region is kept as DNA, spanning 33 bases read in frame from base 1. Looking up the germline V gene yields CDR1 SGHAT and CDR2 FQNNGV. In total, just over 650 healthy bone marrow donors made up the cohort. Cohort members were all nominally healthy when sampled, although unrecorded immune exposures were likely present. The donor was CMV seropositive and belonged to the group of about 290 seropositive cohort members. A peripheral blood sample was provided by each donor, and peripheral blood mononuclear cells were used for TCR beta sequencing. Genomic DNA was extracted from the blood cell samples with the Qiagen DNeasy Blood Extraction Kit. Broad study findings and their caveats: At a false discovery rate of 0.05, a later analysis linked 15,000 to 20,000 TCR beta sequences to specific HLA alleles. Because counts were too low, seventeen rarely observed V segments, including chromosome 9 orphons, were excluded from the earlier analysis of 587 of the donors. A cluster of highly shared sequence variants was judged likely to be a technical artifact of the sequencing pipeline. When HLA alleles, especially DR and DQ, strongly co-occurred, TCR associations were difficult to assign to individual alleles. In a later genetic analysis, fewer N-insertions in productive TCRs were reported among donors in an Asian-associated ancestry cluster than the roughly 710-donor mean. An association between a missense DCLRE1C variant and V-gene and J-gene trimming of TCR beta chains was found in a later genetic analysis and replicated in an independent cohort. Three of the identified cytomegalovirus-associated TCR beta chains were confirmed in vitro to be specific for cytomegalovirus antigens. Across donors, most TCR sequences were observed very rarely, whereas some public TCRs were present in many individuals. A later analysis reported that several top co-occurrence clusters appeared linked to parvovirus B19, influenza, CMV and Epstein-Barr virus. The study gave a list of about 160 TCR beta chains associated with cytomegalovirus. Most CMV-associated TCR beta chains appeared to be HLA-restricted in a later analysis, and the HLA associations seemed to be driven largely by CMV exposure. The only immune exposure information available for the cohort was CMV serostatus. In a later analysis, HLA-associated TCR beta chains showed more clonal expansion and lower generation probabilities than non-associated chains that were equally common. Because some donors lacked HLA typing at each locus, the association tests relied only on the typed subset. According to the authors, the approach could potentially be generalized to other disease states and immunological phenotypes. The classifier was reported to diagnose cytomegalovirus status with high specificity and sensitivity in both the original cohort and the validation cohort. The presence/absence analyses assumed that sequencing depth was roughly uniform across donors, and that assumption may not be true. Linkage disequilibrium might explain the correlated functional status among segregating V segments, but an unknown experimental factor could not be ruled out. In a later analysis, the rate of TCR association differed among HLA loci, with DRB1 alleles having the most associated TCRs and HLA-C alleles having the fewest. Broadly in line with IMGT annotations, most TCR beta V segments showed up in productive rearrangements about 87% or about 30% of the time in an earlier analysis of under 700 of the donors. A further reported finding was that TCR beta sequences accurately predicted the HLA-A and HLA-B alleles for most subjects in the first cohort. Some IMGT-functional V segments, including TRBV6-2 and TRBV6-3, could not be told apart with the 87-base-pair reads, so those segments were excluded. The cohort was sequenced for TCR beta chains only, and without alpha or paired-chain data the features that could be detected were limited.

About this clone itself: Its recognized antigen is unknown. Base qualities are not at hand, and no much larger clone is one base apart.

The receptor was isolated from a woman between 45 and 60 years old in good health and CMV-seropositive. Sequencing input: PBMCs. The chain is assembled from TRBV11-2 and TRBJ2-5, with the D gene too uncertain to name. CDR3 sequence: CASSFRETQYF. The sequenced DNA: TGTGCCAGCAGCTTCAGAGAGACCCAGTACTTC.